This entry lists 25 T cell receptor beta chains sequenced from one sample in a study of T-cell reconstitution after alpha-beta-depleted transplantation in children. Unique molecular identifiers were built into the TCRbeta library. TCRdb fed the PCR reads into MiXCR, producing one record per CDR3 protein. In the table there are hundreds of thousands of distinct CDR3 sequences, around 10% of which are singletons. The specimen was peripheral blood, collected 180 days after TCRalphabeta/CD19-depleted stem cell transplant. These receptors all stem from a male patient between 2 and 15 years old who had a stem cell transplant for chronic granulomatous disease, so the T cells may come from the graft donor.

At least ten counts were recorded for this clonotype. The V gene is TRBV5-1, the J gene TRBJ2-1; 7 nucleotides agree with TRBD2. Trimming removed 4 bases from V and 0 bases from J; junction bases left unmatched: 4. The CDR3 length is 15 residues. Germline lookup yields CDR1 SGHRS and CDR2 YFSETQ. DNA for the CDR3: TGCGCCAGCAGCCCGGGGGGATACTCCTACAATGAGCAGTTCTTC. Translated: CASSPGGYSYNEQFF.

About this clonotype itself: This sequence may be a read error, since a much larger clone differs from it by one base. CDR3 residues: CPSSPEASGGANTQYF. DNA of the CDR3: TGTCCCAGCAGCCCAGAGGCTAGCGGGGGGGCGAATACGCAGTATTTT. The J gene is TRBJ2-3, the V gene TRBV13; TRBD2 matches 12 bases. The CDR3 has 16 amino acids. The germline V gene has CDR1 PRHDT and CDR2 FYEKMQ (reference sequence).

The sample holds many counts of this clonotype. The chain is built from TRBV11-2 and TRBJ2-6; 7 nucleotides line up with TRBD2. The germline V gene has CDR1 SGHAT and CDR2 FQNNGV. The J segment lost 2 bases and the V segment lost 2 bases, leaving 9 bases of the junction unmatched. The CDR3 length is 18 residues. In DNA, the CDR3 is TGTGCCAGCAGCTTACGGGGGGACCCGAGCCCTGGGGCCAACGTCCTGACTTTC. Amino acid sequence: CASSLRGDPSPGANVLTF.

This clonotype was recorded at least ten times. V usage is TRBV28 and J usage is TRBJ2-7; 10 bases are shared with TRBD1. CDR1 and CDR2 (germline): MDHEN, SYDVKM. V lost 2 bases, J lost 9 bases, and 1 base stayed unmatched. This CDR3 comprises 12 residues. CDR3 residues: CASSLGTGVQYF. The CDR3 DNA sequence: TGTGCCAGCAGTTTAGGGACAGGGGTGCAGTACTTC.

There are many counts of this clonotype. The rearrangement uses TRBV28 and TRBJ1-1; 8 bases match TRBD1. Trimming removed 6 bases from V and 3 bases from J; junction bases left unmatched: 3. Germline CDR1 and CDR2: MDHEN and SYDVKM. The CDR3 spans 13 residues. The DNA for the CDR3 is TGTGCCAGCAGGGGGGACAGGTACACTGAAGCTTTCTTT. It translates to CASRGDRYTEAFF.

This clonotype appeared many times. This chain connects TRBV9 to TRBJ2-7; 8 bases are a match to TRBD1. The J segment lost 3 bases and the V segment lost 0 bases, leaving 5 bases of the junction unmatched. Germline assignment: CDR1 SGDLS and CDR2 YYNGEE. CDR3 length: 15 amino acids. The CDR3 DNA reads TGTGCCAGCAGCGTAGCCGCGACAGGGGACTACGAGCAGTACTTC. It specifies CASSVAATGDYEQYF.

This clonotype was counted ten times or more. The genes are TRBV5-1 and TRBJ2-1, with D possibly called TRBD1 or TRBD2 (6 bases each). CDR3 size: 14 residues. The V end lost 5 bases, the J end lost 6 bases, and 15 bases lay between the germline ends. Germline V gives CDR1 SGHRS, CDR2 YFSETQ. CDR3 bases: TGCGCCAGCAGTCCAGGGGAGGTGGGCAATGAGCAGTTCTTC. Translation gives CASSPGEVGNEQFF.

This clonotype occurred many times. The chain has TRBV20-1 and TRBJ2-5, with D maybe TRBD2 (5 bases). The CDR3 extends over 15 amino acids. Trimming removed 0 bases from V and 1 base from J, with 12 bases in between. Germline V gene data show CDR1 as DFQATT and CDR2 as SNEGSKA (reference sequence). CDR3 amino acids: CSARDPGSPQETQYF. The DNA of the CDR3 is TGCAGTGCTAGAGACCCGGGGTCCCCCCAAGAGACCCAGTACTTC.

The sample holds many counts of this clonotype. The chain has TRBV3-1 and TRBJ1-2; maybe TRBD1 (5 bases). CDR3 length equals 13 residues. Germline lookup yields CDR1 LGHDT and CDR2 YNNKEL (reference sequence). Trimming pared 2 bases from V and 10 bases from J, leaving 14 bases between. The CDR3 DNA is TGTGCCAGCAGCCAACCGGGACTCGCCACCTACACCTTC. Translated: CASSQPGLATYTF.

At least ten counts were recorded for this clonotype. The chain recombines TRBV12-3 or TRBV12-4 with TRBJ2-2; possibly TRBD2 for D (5 bases). The CDR3 spans 13 residues. V gave up 10 bases and J gave up 1 base, with 10 bases separating them. The CDR3 sequence is CATGLQNTGELFF. In nucleotides, the CDR3 is TGTGCCACCGGACTGCAGAACACCGGGGAGCTGTTTTTT.

This clonotype was counted many times. This rearrangement joins TRBV19 to TRBJ2-1; 7 bases agree with TRBD2. There are 15 residues in the CDR3. The V segment lost 6 bases and the J segment 0 bases; nucleotides outside the gene matches: 5. Germline CDR1 and CDR2: LNHDA and SQIVND (reference sequence). The CDR3 loop reads CASSLSGNSYNEQFF. In DNA form, the CDR3 reads TGTGCCAGTAGCCTAAGCGGGAACTCCTACAATGAGCAGTTCTTC.

This clonotype was recorded many times. The CDR3: CASSLHKMNTEAFF. The CDR3 bases are TGTGCCAGCAGTTTGCACAAAATGAACACTGAAGCTTTCTTT. This chain links TRBV6-2 or TRBV6-3 with TRBJ1-1; D call uncertain. Germline CDR1 and CDR2: MNHEY and SVGEGT. The CDR3 contains 14 residues. The germline V and J ends were trimmed by 4 bases and 0 bases, with 9 bases remaining between them.

This clonotype was observed many times. This chain joins TRBV7-2 and TRBJ2-3; perhaps TRBD2 as D (6 bases). The length of the CDR3 is 16 residues. V was trimmed by 2 bases and J by 0 bases, leaving 12 bases between them. Germline CDR1 is SGHTA and CDR2 is FQGNSA. DNA of the CDR3: TGTGCCAGCAGCTTAAGGGGCGGGGCGAGCACAGATACGCAGTATTTT. It encodes CASSLRGGASTDTQYF.

This clonotype was seen many times. The gene calls are TRBV15 and TRBJ2-2; weak D call: TRBD2 (7 bases). The CDR3 is made up of 16 amino acids. The V gene lost 7 bases and the J gene lost 4 bases, with 19 bases spanning the gap. The V gene's germline CDR1 is LNHNV and CDR2 YYDKDF (reference sequence). The CDR3 region is CATTTLRGGITGELFF. In DNA form, the CDR3 reads TGTGCCACCACCACCTTAAGGGGGGGGATCACCGGGGAGCTGTTTTTT.

Concerning this clonotype: The CDR3 ends on some other residue instead of the conserved phenylalanine or tryptophan, so this is likely a read error. The V call is TRBV7-2, the J call TRBJ2-3, with D possibly being TRBD2 (7 bases). The CDR3 extends over 15 amino acids. Germline CDR1 is SGHTA and CDR2 is FQGNSA. Trimming left V 4 bases short and J 0 bases short, with 11 bases between. The CDR3 here is CASSWGGLSTDTQYY. CDR3 nucleotide sequence: TGTGCCAGCAGCTGGGGGGGCCTTAGCACAGATACGCAGTATTAT.

This clonotype was found many times. The V gene is TRBV5-1, the J gene TRBJ1-1; no clear D. V lost 0 bases and J lost 0, with 12 bases in between. The length of the CDR3 is 16 residues. CDR1 is SGHRS and CDR2 is YFSETQ in the germline V gene. CDR3 loop: CASSLDRVFVNTEAFF. The CDR3 nucleotides read TGCGCCAGCAGCTTGGATCGCGTGTTTGTGAACACTGAAGCTTTCTTT.

This clonotype was counted ten times or more. The genes are TRBV10-3 and TRBJ2-5, with 7 bases identical to TRBD1. The CDR3 length is 16 residues. Germline-derived CDR1 and CDR2 are ENHRY and SYGVKD. V lost 4 bases and J lost 2; bases outside the gene matches: 10. This CDR3 is CAISGSGTVTQETQYF. The CDR3 nucleotides read TGTGCCATCAGTGGTTCCGGGACAGTGACGCAAGAGACCCAGTACTTC.

The sample holds many counts of this clonotype. This chain joins TRBV6-5 and TRBJ1-6, with no clear D. Trimming pared 0 bases from V and 7 bases from J, leaving 4 bases between. The germline V gene has CDR1 MNHEY and CDR2 SVGAGI. The CDR3 has 13 residues. The CDR3 bases are TGTGCCAGCAGTTACTCGGGAAATTCACCCCTCCACTTT. This codes for CASSYSGNSPLHF.

Concerning this clonotype: A clone one base away is much larger, so this may be a read error. The CDR3 does not end in the conserved phenylalanine or tryptophan, so this is likely a read error. The gene calls are TRBV12-3 or TRBV12-4 and TRBJ2-3; 10 bases match TRBD2. V shed 3 bases, J shed 4 bases, and the junction held 4 bases outside the gene matches. This CDR3 region has 15 residues. The CDR3 DNA reads as TGTGCCAGCAGTTTTCTAGCGGGAGTGTCAGATACGCAGTATATT. Translated: CASSFLAGVSDTQYI.

This clonotype was detected many times. The chain employs TRBV5-1 and TRBJ1-1; a possible D gene is TRBD1 (6 bases). The CDR3 has 16 amino acids. Trimming cost V 4 bases and J 4 bases, with 20 bases left between them. CDR1 and CDR2 (germline): SGHRS, YFSETQ. As DNA, the CDR3 is TGCGCCAGCAGCGCCCGCGGAGGGGGGCAGTTCACTGAAGCTTTCTTT. Protein product: CASSARGGGQFTEAFF. Full variable domain (rest looked up from reference TRBV5-1 and TRBJ1-1): KAGVTQTPRYLIKTRGQQVTLSCSPISGHRSVSWYQQTPGQGLQFLFEYFSETQRNKGNFPGRFSGRQFSNSRSEMNVSTLELGDSALYLCASSARGGGQFTEAFFGQGTRLTVV.

The table lists this clonotype with many counts. The chain uses TRBV20-1 and TRBJ2-3; unclear D gene. This CDR3 is 12 amino acids long. From germline, CDR1 is DFQATT and CDR2 SNEGSKA (reference sequence). V was trimmed by 6 bases and J by 2 bases, leaving 9 bases between them. The CDR3 DNA reads as TGCAGTGCAATGACCCTCACAGATACGCAGTATTTT. It encodes CSAMTLTDTQYF.

This clonotype occurred many times. V and J are TRBV6-9 and TRBJ2-6; D is possibly TRBD1 (5 bases). Looked up from germline, CDR1 is MNHGY and CDR2 is SVAAGI. Trimming pared 1 base from V and 0 bases from J, leaving 16 bases between. This CDR3 comprises 19 residues. CDR3 sequence reads: CASSYCHRPRGSGANVLTF. CDR3 bases: TGTGCCAGCAGTTATTGCCACAGGCCTAGGGGCTCTGGGGCCAACGTCCTGACTTTC.

This clonotype was found a few times. The rearrangement uses TRBV2 and TRBJ2-1; D ambiguous. V gave up 8 bases and J gave up 7 bases, with 9 bases separating them. Per the germline V gene, CDR1 is SNHLY and CDR2 is FYNNEI. This CDR3 is built from 11 residues. The CDR3 nucleotides read TGTGCCAGCTCGGACGAAAATGAGCAGTTCTTC. Translated: CASSDENEQFF.

This clonotype was counted at least ten times. The DNA for the CDR3 is TGCGCCAGCAGCTTGGGCCAGGTGGACATCAGGGCCAACGTCCTGACTTTC. Its translation is CASSLGQVDIRANVLTF. This chain connects TRBV5-1 to TRBJ2-6; D is perhaps TRBD1 (5 bases). Germline lookup yields CDR1 SGHRS and CDR2 YFSETQ. Trimming cost V 0 bases and J 5 bases, with 15 bases left between them. The length of the CDR3 is 17 residues.

Concerning this clonotype itself: One base away lies a much larger clone, so this may be a sequencing read error. The chain combines TRBV19 with TRBJ1-2; TRBD1 agrees at 9 bases. The germline V gene has CDR1 LNHDA and CDR2 SQIVND (reference sequence). The CDR3 consists of 12 residues. The CDR3 here is CASSTGGYGDTF. The CDR3 DNA reads TGTGCCAGTAGCACAGGGGGCTATGGCGACACCTTC.